This TCR beta chain is drawn from a study of blood T cell repertoires in COVID-19. CDR3 length: 15 amino acids. The junction had 7 bases not matched to a gene; V was cut back by 4 bases and J by 6 bases. CDR1 is SEHNR, CDR2 FQNEAQ, per germline (reference sequence). In the original processing: Amplification of reference gene primers was used by the study to estimate nucleated cell counts. Generated by immunoSEQ multiplex PCR, the TCRdb table keeps only in-frame clones and is missing some. Clone size and V and J calls were adopted from that table, with D and trimming inferred from the DNA. The sample has about 300,000 clones; more than 80% are singletons.

This sequence joins TRBV7-9 and TRBJ1-4, with 8 bases that match TRBD1. The sample was peripheral blood. This receptor was taken from a woman aged 45-65 years with COVID-19, enrolled during active disease. This CDR3 is CASSSYWGQDEKLFF. CDR3 in DNA: TGTGCCAGCAGCTCGTACTGGGGACAGGATGAAAAACTGTTTTTT.